This TCR beta chain is drawn from a study of blood T cell repertoires in COVID-19. Across the study: From the United States, Italy and Spain came samples of acute and convalescent COVID-19. Sources were T cells, B-cell-depleted T cells, or PBMCs; the material itself was cDNA or gDNA.

This clone was picked up one time. Per the authors' pipeline: Amplifying reference gene primers gave estimates of nucleated cell counts. Assay: immunoSEQ multiplex PCR; the TCRdb copy retains only in-frame clones and omits some. Clone size and the V and J calls come from that table; the DNA yielded D and trimming. The table has around 340,000 clones, around 88% seen once; the top ten hold under 3%. The CDR3 consists of 16 residues. Germline loops: CDR1 KGHDR, CDR2 SFDVKD. V was trimmed by 1 base and J by 0 bases, leaving 10 bases between them. The chain links TRBV24-1 to TRBJ2-3; D gene unclear. The sequence was obtained from a man aged 25-45 years with active or convalescent COVID-19. The sample comprised peripheral blood. The CDR3 region has the DNA TGTGCCACCAGTGATTTCCCGGGTCCTAGCACAGATACGCAGTATTTT. Protein product: CATSDFPGPSTDTQYF.